The sequence of this T cell receptor (beta chain) was determined in a study of siplizumab effects on memory and regulatory T cells. This CDR3 has 13 amino acids. Germline loops: CDR1 SNHLY, CDR2 FYNNEI. Deletions cut 11 bases from V and 2 bases from J, with 13 bases between. Produced via immunoSEQ multiplex PCR; TCRdb's table is partial and in-frame only. Counted here are roughly 100,000 clones, approximately 93% occurring once; the ten biggest clones make up 0.55% to 0.8%. Sequenced sample: Tregs sorted from blood. V and J are TRBV2 and TRBJ2-1, with D tentatively TRBD1 (6 bases). This TCR was sampled from a human donor in good health. In nucleotides, the CDR3 is TGTGCCGGAACAGGGACGCCCTACAATGAGCAGTTCTTC. Amino acid sequence: CAGTGTPYNEQFF.